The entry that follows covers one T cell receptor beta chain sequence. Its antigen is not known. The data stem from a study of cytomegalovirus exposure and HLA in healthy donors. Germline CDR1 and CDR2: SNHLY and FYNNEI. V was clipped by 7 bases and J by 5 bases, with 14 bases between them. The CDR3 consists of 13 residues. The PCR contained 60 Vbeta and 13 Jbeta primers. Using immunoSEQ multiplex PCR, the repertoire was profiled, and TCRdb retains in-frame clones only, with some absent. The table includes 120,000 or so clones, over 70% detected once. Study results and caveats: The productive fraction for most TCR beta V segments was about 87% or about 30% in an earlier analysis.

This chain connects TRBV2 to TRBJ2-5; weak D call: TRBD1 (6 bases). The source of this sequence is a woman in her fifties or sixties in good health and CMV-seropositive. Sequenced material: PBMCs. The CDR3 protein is CASITQGGETQYF. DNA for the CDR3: TGTGCCAGCATTACACAGGGTGGGGAGACCCAGTACTTC.